This T cell receptor (beta chain) was captured in a study of T cells in Graves' hyperthyroidism and ophthalmopathy. The CDR3 regions of TCR beta were amplified from RNA transcripts. The HTBI set primed first-round TCR CDR3 RT-PCR. TCRdb re-derived calls from the multiplex PCR reads in MiXCR, one entry per CDR3 protein. The sample includes 350,000 or so distinct CDR3 sequences, roughly 17% of them seen just once. This CDR3 is built from 12 residues. Germline V lookup: CDR1 MDHEN, CDR2 SYDVKM. After removal of 4 bases from V and 5 bases from J, the junction contained 2 bases not matched to a gene. This clonotype has at least ten counts.

The TCR was taken from a woman aged 30 to 39 with Graves' hyperthyroidism that later progressed to Graves' ophthalmopathy. The sequenced sample was blood. This chain joins TRBV28 and TRBJ2-7, with 7 bases fitting TRBD1. CDR3 residues: CASSSDRHEQYF. The CDR3 DNA reads TGTGCCAGCAGTTCGGACAGGCACGAGCAGTACTTC.